These 21 T cell receptor beta chains share one sample of origin, sequenced in a study of OX40 agonist ivuxolimab in advanced cancers. The data were produced by immunoSEQ multiplex PCR, yet TCRdb's version contains in-frame clones alone and is incomplete. Here the sample spans tens of thousands of clones, about nine tenths being singletons. The sequencing here drew on CD4+ or CD8+ T cells sorted from blood, taken in a trial of the OX40 agonist ivuxolimab. The origin of the receptors is an adult with an advanced solid tumor such as melanoma, head and neck, liver or kidney cancer.

V usage is TRBV6-5 and J usage is TRBJ2-1; perhaps TRBD2 as D (7 bases). The CDR3 covers 16 residues. The V end was cut by 2 bases, the J end by 3 bases, with 14 bases between. Per the germline V gene, CDR1 is MNHEY and CDR2 is SVGAGI. DNA for the CDR3: TGTGCCAGCAGTTACCTCCTGGGGGGGCTCTACAATGAGCAGTTCTTC. Residues: CASSYLLGGLYNEQFF.

This chain connects TRBV7-9 to TRBJ2-5, with 9 nucleotides matching TRBD2. The DNA end lines up better with TRBJ2-7; the J call may be wrong. CDR1 is SEHNR and CDR2 is FQNEAQ in the germline V gene (reference sequence). This CDR3 contains 15 residues. This chain's CDR3 is CASSRSAGGIYEQYF. The CDR3 region has the DNA TGTGCCAGCAGCCGGAGTGCGGGGGGGATCTACGAGCAGTACTTC.

The CDR3 DNA is TGTGCCAGCAGCGTAGGTTGGGACTTGGCTTTCAATGAGCAGTTCTTC. This sequence encodes CASSVGWDLAFNEQFF. V gene TRBV9 combines with J gene TRBJ2-1; a weak D match, TRBD2 (6 bases). V was cut by 0 bases and J by 6 bases, with 16 bases left in between. Germline CDR1 and CDR2: SGDLS and YYNGEE. The CDR3 is made up of 16 amino acids.

This chain links TRBV19 with TRBJ1-2; unclear D gene. This CDR3 spans 9 amino acids. V was pared by 8 bases and J by 6 bases, with 4 bases between. Per the germline V gene, CDR1 is LNHDA and CDR2 is SQIVND (reference sequence). The CDR3, as DNA: TGTGCCAGTGGCGATGGCTACACCTTC. Residues: CASGDGYTF.

V usage is TRBV11-2 and J usage is TRBJ2-5; TRBD1 matches at 9 bases. This CDR3 is 15 amino acids long. Germline-derived CDR1 and CDR2 are SGHAT and FQNNGV. V shed 5 bases, J shed 2 bases, and the junction held 6 bases outside the gene matches. The DNA of the CDR3 is TGTGCCAGCAGCGTAGCCGGGACAGGGCAAGAGACCCAGTACTTC. Translation gives CASSVAGTGQETQYF. The full variable domain, rest sourced from reference TRBV11-2 and TRBJ2-5, is EAGVAQSPRYKIIEKRQSVAFWCNPISGHATLYWYQQILGQGPKLLIQFQNNGVVDDSQLPKDRFSAERLKGVDSTLKIQPAKLEDSAVYLCASSVAGTGQETQYFGPGTRLLVL.

This clone was counted only a few times. The V and J genes are TRBV7-9 and TRBJ2-1; the D gene is possibly TRBD1 (6 bases). In germline, CDR1 is SEHNR, CDR2 FQNEAQ (reference sequence). The ends were cut back, 5 bases at V and 5 bases at J, with 19 bases in the middle. The CDR3 consists of 16 residues. Here the CDR3 DNA reads TGTGCCAGCAGCCCACAATCCGGGACAATAAACAATGAGCAGTTCTTC. Protein: CASSPQSGTINNEQFF. Drawing the rest from reference TRBV7-9 and TRBJ2-1, the complete variable domain is DTGVSQNPRHKITKRGQNVTFRCDPISEHNRLYWYRQTLGQGPEFLTYFQNEAQLEKSRLLSDRFSAERPKGSFSTLEIQRTEQGDSAMYLCASSPQSGTINNEQFFGPGTRLTVL.

The chain employs TRBV5-4 and TRBJ2-2; TRBD1 matches at 7 bases. CDR3 length equals 16 residues. With 0 bases clipped from V and 5 bases from J, the junction kept 7 bases outside the gene matches. Germline loops: CDR1 SGHNT, CDR2 YYREEE (reference sequence). Here the CDR3 DNA reads TGTGCCAGCAGCTTGGTTATCGCAGGGGGAACCGGGGAGCTGTTTTTT. Translated: CASSLVIAGGTGELFF.

V is TRBV9 and J is TRBJ1-1; TRBD1 agrees at 7 bases. Germline V gene data show CDR1 as SGDLS and CDR2 as YYNGEE. V trimming: 3 bases; J trimming: 0 bases; junction bases outside the gene matches: 5. The CDR3 extends over 15 amino acids. The CDR3 DNA sequence: TGTGCCAGCAGCGCGACAGGGATGATGAACACTGAAGCTTTCTTT. Translated, it gives CASSATGMMNTEAFF.

The genes are TRBV15 and TRBJ2-3, with D uncertain. The V end was cut by 1 base, the J end by 8 bases, with 13 bases between. This CDR3 has 14 amino acids. Germline CDR1 LNHNV, CDR2 YYDKDF (reference sequence). The CDR3 region has the DNA TGTGCCACCAGCAGAGTTCCTGCTCCAGGTACGCAGTATTTT. As protein: CATSRVPAPGTQYF. Looking up the rest from reference TRBV15 and TRBJ2-3 gives the full variable domain: DAMVIQNPRYQVTQFGKPVTLSCSQTLNHNVMYWYQQKSSQAPKLLFHYYDKDFNNEADTPDNFQSRRPNTSFCFLDIRSPGLGDTAMYLCATSRVPAPGTQYFGPGTRLTVL.

V and J are TRBV10-3 and TRBJ2-3; D call uncertain. Germline CDR1 and CDR2: ENHRY and SYGVKD. The CDR3 consists of 11 residues. V dropped 9 bases and J dropped 0 bases, with 4 bases sitting between them. The CDR3 DNA sequence: TGTGCCATTACTAGCACAGATACGCAGTATTTT. Protein product: CAITSTDTQYF.

The chain joins TRBV10-1 to TRBJ2-3; 8 bases are a match to TRBD2. After removal of 8 bases from V and 1 base from J, the junction contained 8 bases not matched to a gene. CDR1 is WNHNN, CDR2 SYGVQD, per germline (reference sequence). The CDR3 length is 15 residues. The CDR3 nucleotides are TGCGCCAGCTCCAACGGGCGGGGGGGCACAGATACGCAGTATTTT. The encoded protein is CASSNGRGGTDTQYF.

This rearrangement joins TRBV19 to TRBJ2-7; D is perhaps TRBD1 (5 bases). The V gene lost 3 bases and the J gene lost 3 bases, with 12 bases spanning the gap. From germline, CDR1 is LNHDA and CDR2 SQIVND (reference sequence). This CDR3 is 14 amino acids long. The CDR3 nucleotides read TGTGCCAGTAGTATGTCATCAGGGCACTACGAGCAGTACTTC. Translated, it gives CASSMSSGHYEQYF. The complete variable domain, with remaining parts taken from reference TRBV19 and TRBJ2-7, reads DGGITQSPKYLFRKEGQNVTLSCEQNLNHDAMYWYRQDPGQGLRLIYYSQIVNDFQKGDIAEGYSVSREKKESFPLTVTSAQKNPTAFYLCASSMSSGHYEQYFGPGTRLTVT.

The V call is TRBV6-4, the J call TRBJ1-5; D is ambiguous. V lost 6 bases and J lost 0, with 12 bases in between. The CDR3 is 15 amino acids. From germline, CDR1 is MRHNA and CDR2 SNTAGT. CDR3 bases: TGTGCCAGCAGAGAGGACGGATTTAGCAATCAGCCCCAGCATTTT. Protein product: CASREDGFSNQPQHF.

The V gene is TRBV5-6, the J gene TRBJ2-1, with D perhaps matching TRBD2 (6 bases). CDR3 length: 14 amino acids. Trimming took off 3 bases at V and 2 bases at J, with 9 bases between the two ends. The germline V gene has CDR1 SGHDT and CDR2 YYEEEE. The CDR3 coding sequence is TGTGCCAGCAGCTCGGGACTCACCTACAATGAGCAGTTCTTC. This encodes CASSSGLTYNEQFF.

CDR3 nucleotide sequence: TGTGCCAGTAGTGTGGGGAGGGGGTTATACAATGAGCAGTTCTTC. Protein sequence: CASSVGRGLYNEQFF. V usage is TRBV19 and J usage is TRBJ2-1; TRBD2 is a possible D gene (7 bases). The CDR3 has 15 amino acids. Germline lookup yields CDR1 LNHDA and CDR2 SQIVND (reference sequence). V gave up 5 bases and J gave up 4 bases, with 15 bases separating them. The full variable domain, completed using reference TRBV19 and TRBJ2-1, is DGGITQSPKYLFRKEGQNVTLSCEQNLNHDAMYWYRQDPGQGLRLIYYSQIVNDFQKGDIAEGYSVSREKKESFPLTVTSAQKNPTAFYLCASSVGRGLYNEQFFGPGTRLTVL.

The chain links TRBV19 to TRBJ1-2; D uncertain. The ends were cut back, 1 base at V and 6 bases at J, with 9 bases in the middle. This CDR3 comprises 13 residues. Germline CDR1 is LNHDA and CDR2 is SQIVND (reference sequence). The CDR3 is CASSIALSDGYTF. In DNA form, the CDR3 reads TGTGCCAGTAGTATAGCCCTTTCGGATGGCTACACCTTC.

The genes are TRBV5-6 and TRBJ1-2, with D hard to call. Trimming took off 4 bases at V and 7 bases at J, with 14 bases between the two ends. This CDR3 has 13 residues. Germline CDR1 reads SGHDT; CDR2 reads YYEEEE. The CDR3 spells CASSLDIGPGYTF. The CDR3 nucleotides are TGTGCCAGCAGCCTAGACATAGGGCCTGGCTACACCTTC.

The J gene is TRBJ2-5, the V gene TRBV29-1; tentatively, D is TRBD1 or TRBD2 (5 bases each). The CDR3 loop spans 19 amino acids. The germline gives CDR1 SQVTM, CDR2 ANQGSEA. The V end lost 0 bases, the J end lost 5 bases, and 28 bases lay between the germline ends. The CDR3 sequence is CSVEDLYGFRQWGAETQYF. CDR3 nucleotide sequence: TGCAGCGTTGAAGATCTTTATGGGTTTCGACAGTGGGGAGCGGAGACCCAGTACTTC.

The chain joins TRBV27 to TRBJ2-7, with D perhaps matching TRBD1 (5 bases). The germline V gene encodes CDR1 MNHEY and CDR2 SMNVEV (reference sequence). Trimming took 1 base from V and 1 from J, leaving 8 bases between them. CDR3 size: 14 residues. The CDR3 nucleotides are TGTGCCAGCAGTTTATTCCAGGGATCCTACGAGCAGTACTTC. This codes for CASSLFQGSYEQYF.

V and J are TRBV15 and TRBJ2-1; maybe TRBD1 (6 bases). V lost 5 bases to trimming and J lost 3 bases, with 14 bases between them. CDR3 size: 15 residues. The germline V gene encodes CDR1 LNHNV and CDR2 YYDKDF (reference sequence). The CDR3 spells CATSERGNSYNEQFF. CDR3 sequence (DNA): TGTGCCACCAGCGAGAGGGGGAATAGCTACAATGAGCAGTTCTTC.

The CDR3 protein is CASSLELAGAYHGELFF. The DNA for the CDR3 is TGTGCCAGCAGCTTAGAACTAGCGGGGGCCTACCACGGGGAGCTGTTTTTT. The chain is built from TRBV13 and TRBJ2-2; TRBD2 matches 11 bases. The CDR3 sequence is 17 residues long. Trimming took 1 base from V and 7 from J; bases not matched to a gene: 8. Germline V gene lookup returns CDR1 PRHDT and CDR2 FYEKMQ (reference sequence).